This T cell receptor (beta chain) was observed in a study of blood T cell repertoires in COVID-19. Overall study context: Specimens from acute and convalescent COVID-19 originated in the United States, Italy and Spain.

V was clipped by 6 bases and J by 0 bases; unmatched bases: 0. From germline, CDR1 is LNHDA and CDR2 SQIVND (reference sequence). The CDR3 is 14 residues long. Original analysis: Counts of nucleated cells, estimated from reference gene primer amplification, were obtained. The method was immunoSEQ multiplex PCR; TCRdb's version includes in-frame clones alone and lacks a portion of them. The V and J calls and the clone size are those of that table, but D and trimming were determined from the DNA. The sample lists 160,000 or so clones, 80% to 90% occurring once. This rearrangement joins TRBV19 to TRBJ2-1; TRBD1 matches 9 bases. The sequence was obtained from an elderly woman with acute or convalescent COVID-19. Sequenced sample: peripheral blood. CDR3 sequence reads: CASRTGGSYNEQFF. CDR3 sequence (DNA): TGTGCCAGTAGGACAGGGGGCTCCTACAATGAGCAGTTCTTC.